The following is a TCR beta chain sequence with its context. Antigen: not known. This entry comes from a study of post-analysis software for immune sequencing data. The wider study: There were relapsing-remitting, secondary progressive and progressive-relapsing multiple sclerosis among the disease courses included. Study-wide findings and caveats: Those samples that were prepared in the same batch co-clustered strongly by F measure. The normalized Chao1 diversity of multiple sclerosis patients was significantly lower than that of controls.

Unique molecular identifiers were built into the TCR beta cDNA libraries. A population of about 1 to 11 million T cells gave rise to about half a million cDNA molecules. TCRdb recomputed calls from the PCR reads with MiXCR, one row per CDR3 protein. The sample lists roughly 430,000 distinct CDR3 sequences, about 39% occurring once. The material sequenced was blood. The source is a girl aged 2-10 years with multiple sclerosis.

The CDR3 is CASRRTRTIAKNIQYF. CDR3 in DNA: TGTGCCAGCAGACGAACACGGACTATTGCCAAAAACATTCAGTACTTC. V is TRBV27 and J is TRBJ2-4, with D perhaps TRBD2 (6 bases). The CDR3 consists of 16 residues. The germline V gene has CDR1 MNHEY and CDR2 SMNVEV (reference sequence). Trimming took off 6 bases at V and 1 base at J, with 16 bases between the two ends.